This TCR beta chain was observed in a study of blood T cell repertoires in COVID-19. V lost 4 bases and J lost 0; bases outside the gene matches: 13. The CDR3 contains 17 residues. CDR1 and CDR2 from the germline V gene are GTSNPN and SVGIG (reference sequence). The repertoire was sequenced with immunoSEQ multiplex PCR; TCRdb's copy has only in-frame clones and lacks some. The sample includes around 190,000 clones, about 80% of them seen just once. This receptor was obtained from a woman aged 60-70 years with COVID-19, enrolled during active disease. The sample was peripheral blood. The chain carries TRBV30 and TRBJ1-1, with 8 positions matching TRBD1. The CDR3 region has the DNA TGTGCCTGGACCAATGACAGGGGTCCTATGGTGAACACTGAAGCTTTCTTT. Translation: CAWTNDRGPMVNTEAFF. Full variable domain (rest looked up from reference TRBV30 and TRBJ1-1): SQTIHQWPATLVQPVGSPLSLECTVEGTSNPNLYWYRQAAGRGLQLLFYSVGIGQISSEVPQNLSASRPQDRQFILSSKKLLLSDSGFYLCAWTNDRGPMVNTEAFFGQGTRLTVV.